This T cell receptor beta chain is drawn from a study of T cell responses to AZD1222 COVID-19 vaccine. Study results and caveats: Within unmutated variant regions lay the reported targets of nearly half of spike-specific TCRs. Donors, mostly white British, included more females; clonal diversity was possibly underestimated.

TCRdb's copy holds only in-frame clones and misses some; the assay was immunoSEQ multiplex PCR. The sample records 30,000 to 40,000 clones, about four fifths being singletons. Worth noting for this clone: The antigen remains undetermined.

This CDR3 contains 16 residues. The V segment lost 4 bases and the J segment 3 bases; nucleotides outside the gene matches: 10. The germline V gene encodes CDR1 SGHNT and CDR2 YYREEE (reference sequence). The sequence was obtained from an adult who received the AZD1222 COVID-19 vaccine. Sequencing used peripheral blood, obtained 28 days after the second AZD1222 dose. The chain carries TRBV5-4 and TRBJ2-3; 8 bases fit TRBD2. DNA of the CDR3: TGTGCCAGCAGCCTAAGACTAGCGTCAGTAACAGATACGCAGTATTTT. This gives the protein CASSLRLASVTDTQYF.